This is a list of T cell receptor beta chains from one sample in a study of cytomegalovirus exposure and HLA in healthy donors. The table came from immunoSEQ multiplex PCR; TCRdb's copy has only in-frame clones and leaves some out. Counted here are about 280,000 clones, about 87% occurring once; the ten biggest clones make up less than 2.5%. Sequenced: PBMCs. These receptors all stem from a woman aged 18-35 years in good health and CMV-seronegative. CDR3s include the opening cysteine and the closing phenylalanine or tryptophan. The D gene is left open where the match is weak. Part of the rows lack a size; the others show once, few, many or a class for expanded clones.

CASSMELFF | TGTGCCAGCTCAATGGAGCTGTTTTTT | . | TRBJ2-2 | TRBV6-1 | .
CASSVGVGAQYEQYF | TGTGCCAGCAGCGTAGGGGTAGGGGCCCAATACGAGCAGTACTTC | once | TRBJ2-7 | TRBV9 | .
CASSDRGYTEAFF | TGTGCCAGCAGTGATAGGGGATACACTGAAGCTTTCTTT | once | TRBJ1-1 | TRBV6-1 | .
CASSSLTSGGHPNF | TGTGCCAGCAGTTCCCTGACTAGCGGGGGGCATCCCAACTTC | . | TRBJ2-7 | TRBV6-6 | TRBD2
CASSNRRDEQFF | TGTGCCAGCAGCAACAGGAGGGATGAGCAGTTCTTC | few | TRBJ2-1 | TRBV5-4 | .
CASSATGASSYEQYF | TGTGCCAGTAGCGCCACAGGGGCCTCATCCTACGAGCAGTACTTC | once | TRBJ2-7 | TRBV19 | TRBD1
CASSVDSNNSPLHF | TGTGCCAGCAGCGTGGACAGTAATAATTCACCCCTCCACTTT | . | TRBJ1-6 | TRBV7-9 | .
CASSDGGSSTDTQYF | TGTGCCAGCAGTGACGGCGGTTCTAGCACAGATACGCAGTATTTT | . | TRBJ2-3 | TRBV6-4 | .
CASSARGGGGGDTQYF | TGTGCCAGCAGTGCCCGAGGCGGGGGAGGTGGAGATACGCAGTATTTT | . | TRBJ2-3 | TRBV6-4 | TRBD2
CAWTGGSYEQYF | TGTGCCTGGACGGGGGGATCCTACGAGCAGTACTTC | once | TRBJ2-7 | TRBV30 | TRBD2
CASSFGQGLVTEAFF | TGTGCCAGCAGCTTTGGACAGGGCTTGGTCACTGAAGCTTTCTTT | . | TRBJ1-1 | TRBV5-6 | TRBD1
CARQSFSYNEQFF | TGTGCCAGACAATCCTTCTCCTACAATGAGCAGTTCTTC | . | TRBJ2-1 | TRBV2 | .
CASSPLGGSNEQFF | TGCGCCAGCAGCCCATTAGGCGGGAGCAATGAGCAGTTCTTC | . | TRBJ2-1 | TRBV4-1 | TRBD2
CASSATTSGGANEQYF | TGCGCCAGCAGTGCAACCACTAGCGGGGGGGCCAATGAGCAGTACTTC | . | TRBJ2-7 | TRBV10-2 | TRBD2
CSVEQDQPQHF | TGCAGCGTTGAACAGGATCAGCCCCAGCATTTT | . | TRBJ1-5 | TRBV29-1 | .
CASSLAGSQYEQYF | TGTGCCAGCAGCTTAGCAGGGAGTCAATACGAGCAGTACTTC | few | TRBJ2-7 | TRBV7-6 | .
CATSRTGYEQYF | TGTGCCACCAGCAGGACAGGCTACGAGCAGTACTTC | . | TRBJ2-7 | TRBV15 | .
CATSRVPGQGATGNTIYF | TGTGCCACCAGCAGAGTTCCTGGACAGGGGGCGACTGGAAACACCATATATTTT | . | TRBJ1-3 | TRBV15 | TRBD1
CASSRARTLNTEAFF | TGTGCCAGTAGTAGGGCCAGGACACTGAACACTGAAGCTTTCTTT | few | TRBJ1-1 | TRBV19 | .
CASSRGLAGETQYF | TGTGCCAGCAGCCGAGGACTAGCCGGGGAGACCCAGTACTTC | . | TRBJ2-5 | TRBV9 | TRBD2
CASSYQRGGGGELFF | TGTGCCAGCAGTTACCAGCGGGGGGGCGGCGGGGAGCTGTTTTTT | . | TRBJ2-2 | TRBV6-6 | TRBD2
CASSGGGTGGTYEQYF | TGTGCCAGCAGCGGTGGGGGGACAGGGGGTACCTACGAGCAGTACTTC | . | TRBJ2-7 | TRBV9 | TRBD1
CASSARSHYGYTF | TGTGCCAGCTCGGCACGGAGCCACTATGGCTACACCTTC | . | TRBJ1-2 | TRBV18 | .
CASTLFVILRTEAFF | TGTGCCAGCACTCTCTTCGTTATACTACGCACTGAAGCTTTCTTT | . | TRBJ1-1 | TRBV21-1 | .
CASRQDTGFNEKLFF | TGTGCCAGCAGACAAGATACAGGGTTTAATGAAAAACTGTTTTTT | . | TRBJ1-4 | TRBV2 | .
CASSVGQGADSGANVLTF | TGTGCCAGCAGCGTAGGACAGGGCGCCGACTCTGGGGCCAACGTCCTGACTTTC | . | TRBJ2-6 | TRBV9 | TRBD1
CASSQEGSRKNTGELFF | TGCGCCAGCAGCCAAGAGGGCTCCCGAAAGAACACCGGGGAGCTGTTTTTT | . | TRBJ2-2 | TRBV4-1 | .
CASSEAQSFYNEQFF | TGTGCCAGCAGTGAGGCACAGAGTTTTTACAATGAGCAGTTCTTC | few | TRBJ2-1 | TRBV2 | .
CSVYRTSEAFF | TGCTCAGTGTACAGGACCTCTGAAGCTTTCTTT | few | TRBJ1-1 | TRBV20-1 | .
CASSSWDTVNTEAFF | TGTGCCAGCAGTTCCTGGGACACCGTGAACACTGAAGCTTTCTTT | few | TRBJ1-1 | TRBV6-5 | .
CASSSVAGGPYYNEQFF | TGCGCCAGCAGCTCCGTAGCGGGGGGGCCCTATTACAATGAGCAGTTCTTC | . | TRBJ2-1 | TRBV5-1 | TRBD2
CASSRTGWTPGELFF | TGTGCCAGCAGCCGGACAGGGTGGACACCCGGGGAGCTGTTTTTT | . | TRBJ2-2 | TRBV13 | TRBD1
CASSFVFSGANVLTF | TGTGCCAGCAGCTTTGTCTTTTCTGGGGCCAACGTCCTGACTTTC | few | TRBJ2-6 | TRBV11-3 | .
CSARIYNEQFF | TGCAGTGCTAGAATATACAATGAGCAGTTCTTC | once | TRBJ2-1 | TRBV20-1 | .
CASSLDRVGANVLTF | TGCGCCAGCAGCTTGGACAGGGTTGGGGCCAACGTCCTGACTTTC | . | TRBJ2-6 | TRBV5-1 | .
CSASGGTEQYF | TGCAGTGCTAGCGGGGGGACCGAGCAGTACTTC | . | TRBJ2-7 | TRBV20-1 | TRBD2
CSALDSMRAFF | TGCAGTGCTCTTGACAGTATGCGAGCTTTCTTT | once | TRBJ1-1 | TRBV20-1 | .
CASAAPTGELFF | TGTGCTAGTGCCGCCCCCACAGGGGAACTGTTTTTT | . | TRBJ1-4 | TRBV12-5 | TRBD1
CAISESVGLAGAAYNEQFF | TGTGCCATCAGTGAGTCAGTAGGTCTAGCGGGGGCCGCCTACAATGAGCAGTTCTTC | once | TRBJ2-1 | TRBV10-3 | TRBD2
CASSERDSLSYEQYF | TGTGCCAGCAGTGAAAGGGACAGTCTCTCCTACGAGCAGTACTTC | . | TRBJ2-7 | TRBV6-1 | TRBD1